These T cell receptor beta chains were read from a single sample in a study of shared clonotypes between healthy human individuals. The repertoire was sequenced with immunoSEQ multiplex PCR; TCRdb's copy has only in-frame clones and lacks some. The sample includes around 2.5 million clones, 90% to 95% of them seen just once. The specimen sequenced was naive CD4+ T cells from PBMCs. These receptors were taken from a man between 18 and 35 years old in good health. Some clones in this sample may be carry-over from other donors' samples. Each CDR3 is given with its conserved first and last residue. D genes are given only for firm matches. Clone size appears in some rows only: once, few, many, or a class for an expanded clone.

J	V	D	size	DNA	CDR3
TRBJ1-3	TRBV6-5	.	.	TGTGCCAGCAGTTATGAGGCGCGTGGAAACACCATATATTTT	CASSYEARGNTIYF
TRBJ2-1	TRBV5-4	.	.	TGTGCCAGCAGCTCACCGGGACCTTCCTACAATGAGCAGTTCTTC	CASSSPGPSYNEQFF
TRBJ2-6	TRBV5-4	.	.	TGTGCCAGCGAAGGGGGACACTCTGGGGCCAACGTCCTGACTTTC	CASEGGHSGANVLTF
TRBJ2-7	TRBV7-6	TRBD2	.	TGTGCCAGCAGCTTGGGGGTGGGGACTAGCAGCTACGAGCAGTACTTC	CASSLGVGTSSYEQYF
TRBJ2-7	TRBV27	.	.	TGTGCCAGCAGTTCGTGGGACGCGGGGCCCTACGAGCAGTACTTC	CASSSWDAGPYEQYF
TRBJ2-2	TRBV2	.	.	TGTGCCAGCGGTGAAAATTCGGTAAACACCGGGGAGCTGTTTTTT	CASGENSVNTGELFF
TRBJ2-7	TRBV11-3	TRBD1	once	TGTGCCAGCAGCTCCGGACAGGAGTACGAGCAGTACTTC	CASSSGQEYEQYF
TRBJ2-1	TRBV4-2	.	.	TGTGCCAGCAGCCAGGAGACTAGGGCAATATCCTACAATGAGCAGTTCTTC	CASSQETRAISYNEQFF
TRBJ2-4	TRBV7-8	.	.	TGTGCCAGCAGCTTAACGGAAGCCAAAAACATTCAGTACTTC	CASSLTEAKNIQYF
TRBJ1-5	TRBV19	.	.	TGTGCCAGTAGTATAGAGAGGGGTGGTCAGCCCCAGCATTTT	CASSIERGGQPQHF
TRBJ1-2	TRBV6-1	TRBD1	.	TGTGCCAGCAGTGTGGGACAGGGGCGCGCAGGTGGCTACACCTTC	CASSVGQGRAGGYTF
TRBJ2-3	TRBV7-2	TRBD2	.	TGTGCCAGCAGCTTAGTCGGCGGGAGGGGCACAGATACGCAGTATTTT	CASSLVGGRGTDTQYF
TRBJ1-2	TRBV15	TRBD1	.	TGTGCCACCAGCAGCCAAACCGGGACAGGCCCTAAGGTCGAGACCTTC	CATSSQTGTGPKVETF
TRBJ2-7	TRBV7-2	TRBD2	many	TGTGCCAGCAGCCCCCCTTCTCTACTAGCGCACGCCGGAGAGCAGTACTTC	CASSPPSLLAHAGEQYF